The present T cell receptor (beta chain) was sequenced within a study of T cells in localized non-small cell lung cancer. There are 17 residues in the CDR3. Germline values: CDR1 GTSNPN, CDR2 SVGIG (reference sequence). V was clipped by 0 bases and J by 0 bases, with 17 bases between them. Profiling relied on immunoSEQ multiplex PCR, and the TCRdb table lists in-frame clones only, not all of them. The sample lists some 50,000 clones, 70% to 90% occurring once. This material consisted of PBMCs, taken before any cancer treatment. The receptor comes from a female donor with stage II lung adenocarcinoma. This chain joins TRBV30 and TRBJ1-2; a possible D gene is TRBD1 (5 bases). CDR3 sequence (DNA): TGTGCCTGGAGTGTACACCGGGAAGGGACGGCTAACTATGGCTACACCTTC. The encoded protein is CAWSVHREGTANYGYTF.